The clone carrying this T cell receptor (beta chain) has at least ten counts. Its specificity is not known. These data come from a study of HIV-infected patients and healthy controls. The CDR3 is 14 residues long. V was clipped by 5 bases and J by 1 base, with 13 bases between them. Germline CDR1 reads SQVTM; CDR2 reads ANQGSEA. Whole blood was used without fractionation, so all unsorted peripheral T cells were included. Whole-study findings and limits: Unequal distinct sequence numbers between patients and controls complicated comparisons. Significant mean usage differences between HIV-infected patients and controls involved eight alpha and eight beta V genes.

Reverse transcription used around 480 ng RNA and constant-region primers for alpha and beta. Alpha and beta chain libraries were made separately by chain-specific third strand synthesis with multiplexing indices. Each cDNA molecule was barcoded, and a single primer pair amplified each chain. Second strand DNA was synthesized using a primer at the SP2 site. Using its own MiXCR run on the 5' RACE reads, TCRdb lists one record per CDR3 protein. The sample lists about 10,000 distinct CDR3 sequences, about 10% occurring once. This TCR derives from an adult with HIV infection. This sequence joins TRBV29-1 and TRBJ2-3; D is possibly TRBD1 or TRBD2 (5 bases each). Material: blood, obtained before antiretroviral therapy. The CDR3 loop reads CSVSGTEGTDTQYF. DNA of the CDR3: TGCAGCGTTTCGGGGACCGAAGGCACAGATACGCAGTATTTT.